This T cell receptor (beta chain) derives from a study of T-cell reconstitution after alpha-beta-depleted transplantation in children. The CDR3 is 11 amino acids. Germline CDR1 and CDR2: MNHEY and SVGEGT. J gave up 6 bases and V 7 bases, and 3 bases lay outside the gene matches. The TCRbeta library incorporated unique molecular identifiers. Via MiXCR, TCRdb re-called the PCR reads, giving one row per CDR3 protein. The sample lists 600,000 to 700,000 distinct CDR3 sequences; roughly 17% were seen once. This chain joins TRBV6-2 or TRBV6-3 and TRBJ2-7; TRBD1 matches 7 bases. The source of this sequence is a human donor who donated a stem cell graft to a child with acute myeloid leukemia. The sample here was PBMCs from the stem cell graft donor, taken from the stem cell graft. The chain's CDR3 is CASTNRGEQYF. The CDR3 nucleotides are TGTGCCAGCACGAACAGGGGCGAGCAGTACTTC.